The 15 T cell receptor beta chains below were found in one sample sequenced in a study of blood T cells in healthy people across ages. A second PCR of 7 to 11 cycles used a sample-barcoded 5' primer and a J-beta primer mix. TCRdb reprocessed the 5' RACE reads via MiXCR and lists one record per CDR3 protein. The sample shows about 970,000 distinct CDR3 sequences, roughly half of them seen only once. What was sequenced was blood. These receptors were obtained from a woman aged 55-69 years in good health.

The chain carries TRBV6-6 and TRBJ1-5; tentatively, D is TRBD1 (5 bases). This CDR3 has 14 amino acids. The V end lost 5 bases, the J end lost 7 bases, and 15 bases lay between the germline ends. Looked up from germline, CDR1 is MNHNY and CDR2 is SVGAGI (reference sequence). The CDR3 reads CASSDPGHEQPQHF. Written as DNA, the CDR3 is TGTGCCAGCAGTGACCCCGGACACGAACAGCCCCAGCATTTT.

In this sample, this clonotype turned up a few times. The chain recombines TRBV11-2 with TRBJ2-3, with D perhaps matching TRBD1 or TRBD2 (5 bases each). V was clipped by 4 bases and J by 4 bases, with 15 bases between them. Germline-derived CDR1 and CDR2 are SGHAT and FQNNGV. CDR3 length equals 15 residues. The CDR3 reads CASSSGPRRADTQYF. Here the CDR3 DNA reads TGTGCCAGCAGCTCGGGACCGCGTCGGGCAGATACGCAGTATTTT.

The J gene is TRBJ2-3, the V gene TRBV7-2, with unresolved D. Looked up from germline, CDR1 is SGHTA and CDR2 is FQGNSA. With 5 bases removed from V and 1 base from J, the gap between germline ends came to 10 bases. The CDR3 length is 14 residues. CDR3: CASSPNTGTDTQYF. CDR3 sequence (DNA): TGTGCCAGCAGCCCCAATACCGGCACAGATACGCAGTATTTT.

Of note for this clonotype: A much larger clone lies a single base off, so this may be a read error. The J gene is TRBJ2-3, the V gene TRBV2; TRBD2 aligns across 11 bases. Looked up from germline, CDR1 is SNHLY and CDR2 is FYNNEI. V trimming: 6 bases; J trimming: 5 bases; junction bases outside the gene matches: 7. This CDR3 region has 15 residues. The CDR3 spells CASRTSGVGIDTQYF. CDR3 DNA sequence: TGTGCCAGCAGGACTAGCGGGGTAGGCATAGATACGCAGTATTTT.

This clonotype was seen a few times. The V gene is TRBV5-6, the J gene TRBJ1-2; no definite D call. Germline loops: CDR1 SGHDT, CDR2 YYEEEE. This CDR3 is built from 13 residues. V was cut by 0 bases and J by 8 bases, with 11 bases left in between. The CDR3, as DNA: TGTGCCAGCAGCTTGGAACGGGTTCAGGGCTACACCTTC. It encodes CASSLERVQGYTF.

The rearrangement uses TRBV20-1 and TRBJ2-5; 13 nucleotides agree with TRBD2. V trimming: 1 base; J trimming: 2 bases; junction bases outside the gene matches: 4. The CDR3 covers 16 residues. CDR1 is DFQATT and CDR2 is SNEGSKA in the germline V gene (reference sequence). The CDR3 region has the DNA TGCAGTGCTAGAGTGGGGACTAGCGGGAAACAAGAGACCCAGTACTTC. It specifies CSARVGTSGKQETQYF.

The V and J genes are TRBV7-9 and TRBJ2-7; 12 bases match TRBD2. CDR3 length: 15 residues. Germline V CDR1 and CDR2: SEHNR, FQNEAQ (reference sequence). V was clipped by 5 bases and J by 4 bases; unmatched bases: 6. Here the CDR3 DNA reads TGTGCCAGCAGCGTTAGTGGGACTAGCGGGTACGAGCAGTACTTC. Translated: CASSVSGTSGYEQYF. The whole variable domain, remainder taken from reference TRBV7-9 and TRBJ2-7, is DTGVSQNPRHKITKRGQNVTFRCDPISEHNRLYWYRQTLGQGPEFLTYFQNEAQLEKSRLLSDRFSAERPKGSFSTLEIQRTEQGDSAMYLCASSVSGTSGYEQYFGPGTRLTVT.

There are a few counts of this clonotype. An end of the junction does not agree with germline; a read error may underlie this. The rearrangement joins TRBV28 to TRBJ2-7, with 7 bases fitting TRBD1. The length of the CDR3 is 14 residues. Germline V CDR1 and CDR2: MDHEN, SYDVKM. CDR3 DNA: TGTGCCAGCACTTTAGGGGACAGTGATTACGAGCAGTACTTC. Encoded protein: CASTLGDSDYEQYF. Using reference TRBV28 and TRBJ2-7 for the parts outside the CDR3, the full variable domain is DVKVTQSSRYLVKRTGEKVFLECVQDMDHENMFWYRQDPGLGLRLIYFSYDVKMKEKGDIPEGYSVSREKKERFSLILESASTNQTSMYLCASTLGDSDYEQYFGPGTRLTVT.

This chain links TRBV19 with TRBJ2-7; 9 bases agree with TRBD1. J lost 2 bases, V lost 3 bases, and 2 bases had no gene match. CDR3 size: 14 residues. The germline gives CDR1 LNHDA, CDR2 SQIVND (reference sequence). The CDR3 reads CASSMTGGTYEQYF. CDR3 nucleotide sequence: TGTGCCAGTAGTATGACAGGGGGGACCTACGAGCAGTACTTC.

The gene calls are TRBV13 and TRBJ2-3, with D hard to call. The CDR3 spans 12 residues. Germline values: CDR1 PRHDT, CDR2 FYEKMQ (reference sequence). V was clipped by 4 bases and J by 4 bases, with 6 bases between them. The CDR3 is CASSYPPDTQYF. The CDR3 region has the DNA TGTGCCAGCAGCTACCCCCCAGATACGCAGTATTTT.

On this clonotype: At one end the junction does not follow the germline gene, possibly because of a read error. The chain has TRBV6-1 and TRBJ2-7, with D uncertain. The CDR3 is made up of 14 amino acids. Germline V gives CDR1 MNHNS, CDR2 SASEGT. For the CDR3, the DNA is TGTGCCAGTAGTGCCGGCCCGGGCTCCTACGAGCAGTACTTC. Translated: CASSAGPGSYEQYF.

This sequence joins TRBV10-3 and TRBJ2-7; D unclear. The germline V and J ends were trimmed by 7 bases and 3 bases, with 10 bases remaining between them. Germline loops: CDR1 ENHRY, CDR2 SYGVKD. CDR3 length: 12 residues. The CDR3, as DNA: TGTGCCATCAAGAGCAGCAACTACGAGCAGTACTTC. Translating gives CAIKSSNYEQYF.

This clonotype has just a few counts. CDR3: CATGNPGHDYEQYF. CDR3 DNA sequence: TGTGCCACGGGCAACCCGGGACACGACTACGAGCAGTACTTC. The V and J genes are TRBV10-3 and TRBJ2-7; a weak D match, TRBD1 (6 bases). Per germline, CDR1 ENHRY and CDR2 SYGVKD. Trimming shortened V by 10 bases and J by 3 bases, and 19 bases separated the two germline ends. CDR3 size: 14 residues.

V usage is TRBV20-1 and J usage is TRBJ2-7; 7 positions match TRBD2. This CDR3 has 15 residues. The trim removed 4 bases at V and 0 bases at J, leaving 9 bases unmatched. CDR1 and CDR2 from the germline V gene are DFQATT and SNEGSKA (reference sequence). Written as DNA, the CDR3 is TGCAGTGCTATGGGCGGGACTACCCCCTCCTACGAGCAGTACTTC. It specifies CSAMGGTTPSYEQYF.

V and J are TRBV7-9 and TRBJ2-7, with a tentative D call TRBD1 (6 bases). The DNA end lines up better with TRBJ2-5; the J call may be wrong. The germline V gene has CDR1 SEHNR and CDR2 FQNEAQ (reference sequence). This CDR3 contains 16 residues. The CDR3 DNA reads as TGTGCCAGCAGCTTAGCGCTGGCTCAGGGGTTTTTGACCCAGTACTTC. As protein: CASSLALAQGFLTQYF.